Listed here is a single TCR beta chain. Its antigen is currently unknown. This sample was taken from a study of cytomegalovirus exposure and HLA in healthy donors. Study-wide context: Both the roughly 120 validation repertoires and the roughly 620 first-cohort repertoires used the same platform, as reported by a later analysis. Study results and caveats: It was approximately 150 TCR beta chains that were listed as cytomegalovirus-associated. Specificity for CMV antigens was confirmed in vitro for three of the CMV-associated chains.

Sequencing was performed with immunoSEQ multiplex PCR; in TCRdb, only in-frame clones are kept and a portion is missing. The sample yields approximately 200,000 clones, almost 90% seen once. The CDR3 contains 15 residues. The germline V gene has CDR1 SGHTA and CDR2 FQGNSA. The V gene end was trimmed by 5 bases and the J gene end by 4 bases; junction bases not matched to a gene: 2. It was the approximately 120-subject validation cohort, separate from the approximately 680-subject first cohort, to which the donors belonged. This clonotype was obtained from a woman between 18 and 30 years old in good health and CMV-seronegative. The chain combines TRBV7-2 with TRBJ2-1; TRBD2 matches at 13 bases. The sample taken for sequencing was PBMCs. CDR3 amino acids: CASSELAGGYNEQFF. The CDR3 DNA reads TGTGCCAGCAGCGAACTAGCGGGGGGGTACAATGAGCAGTTCTTC. Together with reference TRBV7-2 and TRBJ2-1, the CDR3 gives the full variable domain: GAGVSQSPSNKVTEKGKDVELRCDPISGHTALYWYRQSLGQGLEFLIYFQGNSAPDKSGLPSDRFSAERTGGSVSTLTIQRTQQEDSAVYLCASSELAGGYNEQFFGPGTRLTVL.